The text below deals with one TCR beta chain. The antigen remains unidentified. 60 Vbeta and 13 Jbeta primers were used in PCR. TCRdb's copy holds only in-frame clones and misses some; the assay was immunoSEQ multiplex PCR. The table lists about 56,000 clones, roughly 80% of them singletons, with 1.7% in the top ten. Trimming took 8 bases from V and 4 from J; bases not matched to a gene: 14. Germline values: CDR1 MNHEY, CDR2 SMNVEV (reference sequence). The CDR3 is made up of 16 amino acids. The data belong to a study of cytomegalovirus exposure and HLA in healthy donors. Study-level results: 87-base-pair reads could not separate some V segments, including TRBV6-2 and TRBV6-3.

Source material: PBMCs. This chain uses TRBV27 with TRBJ2-5; 9 nucleotides match TRBD2. This clonotype was obtained from a man in his forties or fifties in good health and CMV-seronegative. CDR3: CASAGVGLANLETQYF. The CDR3 nucleotides are TGTGCCAGCGCCGGGGTAGGACTAGCGAATTTAGAGACCCAGTACTTC.